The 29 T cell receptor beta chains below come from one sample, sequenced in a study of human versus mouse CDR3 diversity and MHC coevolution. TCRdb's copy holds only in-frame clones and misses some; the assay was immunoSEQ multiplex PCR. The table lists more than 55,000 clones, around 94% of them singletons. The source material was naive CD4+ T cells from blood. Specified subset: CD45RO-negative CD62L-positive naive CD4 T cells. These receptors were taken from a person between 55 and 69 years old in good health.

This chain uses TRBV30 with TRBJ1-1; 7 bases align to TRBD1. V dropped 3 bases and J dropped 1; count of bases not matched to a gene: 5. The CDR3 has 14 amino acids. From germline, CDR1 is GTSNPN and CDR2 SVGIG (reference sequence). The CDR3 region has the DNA TGTGCCTGGAGGTCGGGACAGCCGAACACTGAAGCTTTCTTT. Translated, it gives CAWRSGQPNTEAFF.

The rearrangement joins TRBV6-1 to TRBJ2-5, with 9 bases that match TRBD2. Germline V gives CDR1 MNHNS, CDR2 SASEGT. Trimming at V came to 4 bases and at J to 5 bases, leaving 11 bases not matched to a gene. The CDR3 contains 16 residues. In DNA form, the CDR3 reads TGTGCCAGCAGTGGCCGCGAAGCGGGAGGTGGGGAGACCCAGTACTTC. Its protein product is CASSGREAGGGETQYF.

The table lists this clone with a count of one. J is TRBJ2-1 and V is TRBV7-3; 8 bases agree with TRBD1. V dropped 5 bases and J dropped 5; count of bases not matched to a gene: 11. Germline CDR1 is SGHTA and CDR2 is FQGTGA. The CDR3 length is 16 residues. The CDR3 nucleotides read TGTGCCAGCAGCCCCCAATTAGGACAGGGACACAATGAGCAGTTCTTC. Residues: CASSPQLGQGHNEQFF.

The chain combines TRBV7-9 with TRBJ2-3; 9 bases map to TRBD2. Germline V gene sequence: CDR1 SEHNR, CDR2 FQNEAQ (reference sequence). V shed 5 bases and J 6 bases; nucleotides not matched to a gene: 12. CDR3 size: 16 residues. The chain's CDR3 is CASSARGSGSGDTQYF. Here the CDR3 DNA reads TGTGCCAGCAGCGCCCGGGGTAGCGGGAGCGGCGATACGCAGTATTTT.

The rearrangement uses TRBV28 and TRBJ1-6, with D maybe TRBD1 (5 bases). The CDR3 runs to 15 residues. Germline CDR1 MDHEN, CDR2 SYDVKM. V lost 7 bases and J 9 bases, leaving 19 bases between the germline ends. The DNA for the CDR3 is TGTGCCAGCACTGAGGGTAGTGGGAGGGGTTCACCCCTCCACTTT. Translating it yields CASTEGSGRGSPLHF.

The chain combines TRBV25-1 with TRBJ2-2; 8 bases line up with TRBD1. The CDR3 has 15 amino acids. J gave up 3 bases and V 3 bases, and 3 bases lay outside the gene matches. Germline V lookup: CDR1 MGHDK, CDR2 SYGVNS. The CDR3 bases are TGTGCCAGCAGTGAGATGACAGGGGACACCGGGGAGCTGTTTTTT. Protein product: CASSEMTGDTGELFF.

CDR3 residues: CASSPLGAGGTDTQYF. The CDR3, as DNA: TGCGCCAGCAGCCCCCTGGGAGCGGGAGGCACAGATACGCAGTATTTT. The gene calls are TRBV5-1 and TRBJ2-3; the match to TRBD2 covers 8 bases. Germline V gives CDR1 SGHRS, CDR2 YFSETQ. With 4 bases clipped from V and 1 base from J, the junction kept 8 bases outside the gene matches. The CDR3 runs 16 residues.

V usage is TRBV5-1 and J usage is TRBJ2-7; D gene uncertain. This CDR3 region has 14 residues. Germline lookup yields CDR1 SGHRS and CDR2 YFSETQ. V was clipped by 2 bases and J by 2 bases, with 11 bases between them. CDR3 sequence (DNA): TGCGCCAGCAGCTTTGGAGACCGCGCCTACGAGCAGTACTTC. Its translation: CASSFGDRAYEQYF.

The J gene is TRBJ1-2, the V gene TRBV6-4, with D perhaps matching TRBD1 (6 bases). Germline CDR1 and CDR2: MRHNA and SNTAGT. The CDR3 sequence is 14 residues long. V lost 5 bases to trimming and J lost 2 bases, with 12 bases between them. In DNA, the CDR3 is TGTGCCAGCAGTCGGACAGCCCAGAACTATGGCTACACCTTC. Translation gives CASSRTAQNYGYTF.

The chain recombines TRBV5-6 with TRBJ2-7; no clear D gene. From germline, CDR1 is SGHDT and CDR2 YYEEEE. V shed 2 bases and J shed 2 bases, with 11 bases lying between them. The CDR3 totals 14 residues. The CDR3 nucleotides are TGTGCCAGCAGCTTAGGTGGGCCCCCCTACGAGCAGTACTTC. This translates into CASSLGGPPYEQYF.

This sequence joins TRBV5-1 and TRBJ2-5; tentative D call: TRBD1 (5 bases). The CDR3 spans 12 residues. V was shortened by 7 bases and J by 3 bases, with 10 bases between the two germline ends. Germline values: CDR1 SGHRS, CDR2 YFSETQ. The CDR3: CASHLTEETQYF. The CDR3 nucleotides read TGCGCCAGCCACCTGACAGAAGAGACCCAGTACTTC.

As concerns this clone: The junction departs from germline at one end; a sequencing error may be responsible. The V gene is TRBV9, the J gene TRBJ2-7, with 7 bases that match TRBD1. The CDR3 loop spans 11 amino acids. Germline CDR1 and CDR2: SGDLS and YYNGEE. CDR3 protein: CAGSAEGALYF. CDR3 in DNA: TGTGCCGGCAGCGCCGAGGGGGCCCTTTACTTC.

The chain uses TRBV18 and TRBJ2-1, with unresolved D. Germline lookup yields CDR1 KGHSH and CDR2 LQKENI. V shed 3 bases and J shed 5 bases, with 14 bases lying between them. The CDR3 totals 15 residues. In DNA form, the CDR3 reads TGTGCCAGCTCACCCCAGGCAGTAGTCGACAATGAGCAGTTCTTC. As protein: CASSPQAVVDNEQFF.

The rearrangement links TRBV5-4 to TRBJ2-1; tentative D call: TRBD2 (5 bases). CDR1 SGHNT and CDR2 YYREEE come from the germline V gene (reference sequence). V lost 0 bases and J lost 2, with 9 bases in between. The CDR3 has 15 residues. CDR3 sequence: CASSLDPGTYNEQFF. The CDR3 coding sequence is TGTGCCAGCAGCTTGGATCCGGGGACCTACAATGAGCAGTTCTTC.

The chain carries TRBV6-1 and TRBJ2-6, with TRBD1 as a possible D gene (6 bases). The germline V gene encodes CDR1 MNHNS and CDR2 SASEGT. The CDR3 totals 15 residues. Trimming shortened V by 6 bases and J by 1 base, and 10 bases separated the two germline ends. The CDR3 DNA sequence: TGTGCCAGCAGCCAACAGGGTTCTGGGGCCAACGTCCTGACTTTC. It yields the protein CASSQQGSGANVLTF.

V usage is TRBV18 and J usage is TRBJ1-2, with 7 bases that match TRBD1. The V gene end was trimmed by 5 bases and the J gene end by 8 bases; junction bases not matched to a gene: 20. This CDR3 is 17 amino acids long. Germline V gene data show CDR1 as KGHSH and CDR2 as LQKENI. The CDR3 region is CASSAGGRSLPGQGYTF. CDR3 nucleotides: TGTGCCAGCTCAGCAGGGGGTCGCTCCTTGCCCGGGCAAGGCTACACCTTC. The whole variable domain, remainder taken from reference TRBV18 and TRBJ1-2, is NAGVMQNPRHLVRRRGQEARLRCSPMKGHSHVYWYRQLPEEGLKFMVYLQKENIIDESGMPKERFSAEFPKEGPSILRIQQVVRGDSAAYFCASSAGGRSLPGQGYTFGSGTRLTVV.

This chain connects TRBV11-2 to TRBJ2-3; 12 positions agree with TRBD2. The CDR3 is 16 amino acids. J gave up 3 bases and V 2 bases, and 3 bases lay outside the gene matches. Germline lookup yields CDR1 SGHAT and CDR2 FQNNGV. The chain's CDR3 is CASSLTGTSGTDTQYF. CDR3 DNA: TGTGCCAGCAGCTTAACCGGGACTAGCGGGACAGATACGCAGTATTTT.

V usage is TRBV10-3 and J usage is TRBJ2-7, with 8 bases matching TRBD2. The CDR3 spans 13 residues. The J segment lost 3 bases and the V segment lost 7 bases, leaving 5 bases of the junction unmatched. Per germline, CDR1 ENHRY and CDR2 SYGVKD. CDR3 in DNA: TGTGCCATCAACAGCGGGAGTAGCTACGAGCAGTACTTC. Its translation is CAINSGSSYEQYF.

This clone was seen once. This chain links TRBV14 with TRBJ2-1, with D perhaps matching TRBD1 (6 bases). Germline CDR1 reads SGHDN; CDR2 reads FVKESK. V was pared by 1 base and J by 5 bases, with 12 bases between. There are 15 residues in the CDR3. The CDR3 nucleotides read TGTGCCAGCAGCCAAGGCGGAGCAGGGGACAATGAGCAGTTCTTC. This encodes CASSQGGAGDNEQFF.

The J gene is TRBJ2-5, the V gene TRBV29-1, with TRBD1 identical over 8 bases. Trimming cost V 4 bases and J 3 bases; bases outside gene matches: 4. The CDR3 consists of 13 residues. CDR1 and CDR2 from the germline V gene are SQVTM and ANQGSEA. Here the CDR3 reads CSVAQGAKETQYF. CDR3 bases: TGCAGCGTTGCTCAGGGGGCGAAAGAGACCCAGTACTTC.

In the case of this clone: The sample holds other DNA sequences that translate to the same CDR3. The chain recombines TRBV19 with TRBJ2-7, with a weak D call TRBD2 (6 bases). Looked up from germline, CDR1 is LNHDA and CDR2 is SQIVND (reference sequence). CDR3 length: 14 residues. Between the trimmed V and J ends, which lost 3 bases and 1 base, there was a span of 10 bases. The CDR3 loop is CASSIGRGSYEQYF. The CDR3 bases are TGTGCCAGTAGTATTGGCCGGGGGTCCTACGAGCAGTACTTC. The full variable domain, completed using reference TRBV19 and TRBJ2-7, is DGGITQSPKYLFRKEGQNVTLSCEQNLNHDAMYWYRQDPGQGLRLIYYSQIVNDFQKGDIAEGYSVSREKKESFPLTVTSAQKNPTAFYLCASSIGRGSYEQYFGPGTRLTVT.

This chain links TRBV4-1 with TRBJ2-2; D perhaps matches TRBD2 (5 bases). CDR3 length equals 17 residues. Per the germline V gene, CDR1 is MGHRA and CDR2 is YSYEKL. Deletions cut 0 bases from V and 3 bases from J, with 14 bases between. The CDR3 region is CASSQDNGAGYTGELFF. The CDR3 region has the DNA TGCGCCAGCAGCCAAGATAATGGCGCGGGTTACACCGGGGAGCTGTTTTTT.

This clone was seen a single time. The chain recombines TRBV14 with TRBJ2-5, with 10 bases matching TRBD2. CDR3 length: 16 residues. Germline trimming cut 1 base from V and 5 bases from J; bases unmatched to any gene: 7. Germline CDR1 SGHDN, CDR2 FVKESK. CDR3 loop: CASSQGASGSGETQYF. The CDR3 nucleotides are TGTGCCAGCAGCCAAGGGGCTAGCGGGAGTGGGGAGACCCAGTACTTC.

The CDR3 reads CASSVGVLTGPAEQYF. In DNA, the CDR3 is TGTGCCAGCAGCGTAGGTGTCTTGACAGGCCCCGCGGAGCAGTACTTC. J is TRBJ2-7 and V is TRBV9; maybe TRBD1 (6 bases). The ends were cut back, 0 bases at V and 7 bases at J, with 20 bases in the middle. The germline gives CDR1 SGDLS, CDR2 YYNGEE. The CDR3 runs to 16 residues.

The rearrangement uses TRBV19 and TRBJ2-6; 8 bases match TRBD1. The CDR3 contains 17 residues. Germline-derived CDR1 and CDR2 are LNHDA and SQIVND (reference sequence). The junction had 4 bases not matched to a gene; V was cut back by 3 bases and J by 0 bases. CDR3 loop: CASSMDRETSGANVLTF. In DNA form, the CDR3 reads TGTGCCAGTAGTATGGACAGGGAAACCTCTGGGGCCAACGTCCTGACTTTC.

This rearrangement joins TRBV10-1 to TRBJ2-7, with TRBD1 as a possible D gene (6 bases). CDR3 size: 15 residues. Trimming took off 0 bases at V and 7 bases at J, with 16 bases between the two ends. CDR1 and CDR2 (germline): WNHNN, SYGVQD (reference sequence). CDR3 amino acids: CASSESSQGSREQYF. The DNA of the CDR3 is TGCGCCAGCAGTGAGTCATCCCAGGGGTCGAGAGAGCAGTACTTC.

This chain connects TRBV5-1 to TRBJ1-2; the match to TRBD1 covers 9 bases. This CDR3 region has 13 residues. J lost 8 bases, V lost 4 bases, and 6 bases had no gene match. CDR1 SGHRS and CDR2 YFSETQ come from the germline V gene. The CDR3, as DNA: TGCGCCAGCAGCACCCGGACAGGGGAAGGCTACACCTTC. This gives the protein CASSTRTGEGYTF. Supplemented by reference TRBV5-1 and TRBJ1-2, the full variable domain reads KAGVTQTPRYLIKTRGQQVTLSCSPISGHRSVSWYQQTPGQGLQFLFEYFSETQRNKGNFPGRFSGRQFSNSRSEMNVSTLELGDSALYLCASSTRTGEGYTFGSGTRLTVV.

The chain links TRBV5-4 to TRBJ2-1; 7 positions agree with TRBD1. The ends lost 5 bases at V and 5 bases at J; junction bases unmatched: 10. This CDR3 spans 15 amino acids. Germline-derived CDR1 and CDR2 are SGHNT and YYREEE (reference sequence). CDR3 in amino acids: CASSFDQGVHNEQFF. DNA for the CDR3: TGTGCCAGCAGTTTTGATCAGGGGGTTCACAATGAGCAGTTCTTC.

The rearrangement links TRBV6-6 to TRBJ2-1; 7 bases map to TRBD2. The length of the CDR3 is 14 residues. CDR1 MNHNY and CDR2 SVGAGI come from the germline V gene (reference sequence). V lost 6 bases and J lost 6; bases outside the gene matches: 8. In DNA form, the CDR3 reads TGTGCCAGCAGGATTACGGGCGGGGGCAATGAGCAGTTCTTC. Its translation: CASRITGGGNEQFF.